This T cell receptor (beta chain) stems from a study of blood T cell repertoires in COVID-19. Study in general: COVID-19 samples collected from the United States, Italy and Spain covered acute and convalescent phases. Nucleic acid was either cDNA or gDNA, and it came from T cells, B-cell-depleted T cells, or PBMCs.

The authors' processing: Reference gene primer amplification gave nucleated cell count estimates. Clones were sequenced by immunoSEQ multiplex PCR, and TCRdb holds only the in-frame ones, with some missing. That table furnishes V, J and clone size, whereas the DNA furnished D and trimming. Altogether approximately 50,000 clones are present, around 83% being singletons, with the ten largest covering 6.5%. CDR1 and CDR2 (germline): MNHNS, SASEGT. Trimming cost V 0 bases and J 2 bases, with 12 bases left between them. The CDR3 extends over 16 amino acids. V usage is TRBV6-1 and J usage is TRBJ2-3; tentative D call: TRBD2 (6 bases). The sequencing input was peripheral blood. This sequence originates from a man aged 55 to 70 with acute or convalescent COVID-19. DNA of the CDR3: TGTGCCAGCAGTGAAGCGGCTAGCGTCAACACAGATACGCAGTATTTT. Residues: CASSEAASVNTDTQYF.